The 16 T cell receptor beta chains reported below all come from one sample, sequenced in a study of blood T cell repertoires in COVID-19 (TCRdb year 2020). The library was generated by the immunoSEQ multiplex PCR assay. TCRdb stores this immuneACCESS table with in-frame sequences only. Part of the clones is absent; in the studies checked, under half of the shortfall reflects unresolved V genes, and no reason is known for the rest. A total of some 260,000 clones appear in this sample, about four fifths of them only once. The top ten constitute about 9% of the sample. Sequencing was performed on peripheral blood. These TCRs come from a man older than 75 with acute or convalescent COVID-19.

In nucleotides, the CDR3 is TGTGCCAGCTCACCAACGGGACAGGGACCGAACACTGAAGCTTTCTTT. It yields the protein CASSPTGQGPNTEAFF. The rearrangement uses TRBV18 and TRBJ1-1; TRBD1 matches 9 bases. Germline V gives CDR1 KGHSH, CDR2 LQKENI. Unmatched junction bases numbered 5, after V lost 2 bases and J lost 1 base. This CDR3 contains 16 residues.

This clone was seen only a few times. The rearrangement links TRBV27 to TRBJ2-7; 12 bases are shared with TRBD1. J gave up 6 bases and V 2 bases, and 2 bases lay outside the gene matches. The CDR3 covers 14 residues. Per the germline V gene, CDR1 is MNHEY and CDR2 is SMNVEV (reference sequence). In nucleotides, the CDR3 is TGTGCCAGCAGTTTAGGGACAGGGGGCGGCGAGCAGTACTTC. This sequence encodes CASSLGTGGGEQYF.

CDR3 sequence reads: CASSPLGRRNNSPLHF. The CDR3 DNA follows: TGTGCCAGCTCACCGCTGGGGCGCCGCAATAATTCACCCCTCCACTTT. The gene calls are TRBV18 and TRBJ1-6, with D perhaps matching TRBD1 (5 bases). Trimming took 3 bases from V and 5 from J, leaving 14 bases between them. The CDR3 runs to 16 residues. Germline V gene sequence: CDR1 KGHSH, CDR2 LQKENI.

V gene TRBV4-1 combines with J gene TRBJ1-2, with D maybe TRBD1 (6 bases). The CDR3 has 15 amino acids. The V and J ends lost 4 bases and 2 bases respectively, with 14 bases between them. Looked up from germline, CDR1 is MGHRA and CDR2 is YSYEKL. This chain's CDR3 is CASSPNDRTNYGYTF. CDR3 nucleotide sequence: TGCGCCAGCAGCCCAAATGACAGGACCAACTATGGCTACACCTTC.

This clone was observed a single time. The rearrangement links TRBV19 to TRBJ1-2, with D possibly being TRBD1 (6 bases). V lost 6 bases and J lost 1, with 9 bases in between. The CDR3 contains 13 residues. Germline V CDR1 and CDR2: LNHDA, SQIVND (reference sequence). The chain's CDR3 is CASRLDSNYGYTF. As DNA, the CDR3 is TGTGCCAGTAGACTGGACAGTAACTATGGCTACACCTTC.

The chain couples TRBV13 to TRBJ2-7; D unresolved. Trimming removed 2 bases at V and 5 bases at J, with 10 bases between. This CDR3 contains 13 residues. Germline V lookup: CDR1 PRHDT, CDR2 FYEKMQ (reference sequence). The CDR3 protein is CASSLSRLNEQYF. CDR3 bases: TGTGCCAGCAGCTTAAGCAGGTTGAACGAGCAGTACTTC.

This chain uses TRBV18 with TRBJ1-2; 7 bases fit TRBD1. CDR1 and CDR2 from the germline V gene are KGHSH and LQKENI. This CDR3 is 13 amino acids long. Trimming took 3 bases from V and 8 from J; bases not matched to a gene: 6. The CDR3 bases are TGTGCCAGCTCACCCGACAGGGATGTCGGCTACACCTTC. This sequence encodes CASSPDRDVGYTF.

The chain combines TRBV18 with TRBJ2-7; D might be TRBD2 (5 bases). Germline lookup yields CDR1 KGHSH and CDR2 LQKENI. Trimming stripped 3 bases from V and 5 bases from J, with 14 bases between. The CDR3 contains 14 residues. DNA for the CDR3: TGTGCCAGCTCACCGGACTCGGCCGGGGACGAGCAGTACTTC. Translation: CASSPDSAGDEQYF.

This clone occurred once. This chain links TRBV5-1 with TRBJ1-4; possible D gene TRBD1, 6 bases. Trimming cost V 1 base and J 5 bases, with 9 bases left between them. The germline CDR1 and CDR2 sequences are SGHRS and YFSETQ. The CDR3 runs to 14 residues. CDR3 DNA: TGCGCCAGCAGCTTGACAGGGAAAAATGAAAAACTGTTTTTT. Residues: CASSLTGKNEKLFF.

This clone was seen a handful of times. The V call is TRBV5-8, the J call TRBJ2-7, with D maybe TRBD2 (7 bases). Per germline, CDR1 SGHTS and CDR2 YDEGEE. The CDR3 is 14 amino acids. V was pared by 4 bases and J by 5 bases, with 16 bases between. For the CDR3, the DNA is TGTGCCAGCAGCCCTTGGGGGGGGCGACACGAGCAGTACTTC. It yields the protein CASSPWGGRHEQYF.

This chain links TRBV7-3 with TRBJ2-2, with TRBD2 matching over 7 bases. The CDR3 covers 18 residues. The V gene's germline CDR1 is SGHTA and CDR2 FQGTGA. The trim removed 4 bases at V and 4 bases at J, leaving 15 bases unmatched. CDR3 amino acids: CASSSPRGREPSTGELFF. The DNA for the CDR3 is TGTGCCAGCAGCTCCCCCCGAGGGCGGGAGCCCAGCACCGGGGAGCTGTTTTTT.

This sequence joins TRBV30 and TRBJ2-7; 8 nucleotides line up with TRBD1. V lost 2 bases to trimming and J lost 5 bases; unmatched junction nucleotides: 8. CDR1 GTSNPN and CDR2 SVGIG come from the germline V gene (reference sequence). The CDR3 runs to 14 residues. The chain's CDR3 is CAWSFRTGWNEQYF. The CDR3 bases are TGTGCCTGGAGTTTCCGGACAGGGTGGAACGAGCAGTACTTC.

The gene calls are TRBV5-5 and TRBJ1-2; no reliable D call. The V and J ends lost 4 bases and 4 bases respectively, with 17 bases between them. The CDR3 is 15 residues long. Germline V CDR1 and CDR2: SGHKS, YYEKEE (reference sequence). CDR3 residues: CASSLEGRKAYGYTF. Here the CDR3 DNA reads TGTGCCAGCAGCCTGGAAGGGAGGAAGGCCTATGGCTACACCTTC.

The J gene is TRBJ2-1, the V gene TRBV6-5; D gene ambiguous. The germline gives CDR1 MNHEY, CDR2 SVGAGI. Trimming left V 6 bases short and J 9 bases short, with 18 bases between. CDR3 size: 14 residues. CDR3 nucleotide sequence: TGTGCCAGCAGATTCCTAGACGTGGCCGGTGAGCAGTTCTTC. As protein: CASRFLDVAGEQFF.

The V call is TRBV7-2, the J call TRBJ2-3; possibly TRBD2 for D (6 bases). The CDR3 contains 17 residues. V lost 0 bases and J 1 base, leaving 14 bases between the germline ends. Looked up from germline, CDR1 is SGHTA and CDR2 is FQGNSA. The CDR3 loop reads CASSLAPSGHRTDTQYF. CDR3 DNA sequence: TGTGCCAGCAGCTTAGCGCCGAGCGGGCACCGCACAGATACGCAGTATTTT.

V and J are TRBV6-5 and TRBJ2-2; a possible D gene is TRBD1 (6 bases). CDR1 is MNHEY, CDR2 SVGAGI, per germline. The CDR3 spans 13 residues. V was cut by 6 bases and J by 6 bases, with 11 bases left in between. The CDR3 sequence is CASSNRVSGELFF. CDR3 in DNA: TGTGCCAGCAGCAACAGGGTCTCCGGGGAGCTGTTTTTT.